A selection of T cell receptor beta chains follows, all from one sample in a study of T-cell reconstitution after alpha-beta-depleted transplantation in children. TCRdb independently ran MiXCR on the PCR reads; one entry per CDR3 protein. The table shows hundreds of thousands of distinct CDR3 sequences, with about 10% occurring only once. The sequencing used PBMCs from the stem cell graft donor, collected from the stem cell graft. The receptors were sampled from a human donor who donated a stem cell graft to a child with acute myeloid leukemia. The CDR3 runs from the conserved cysteine through the conserved F or W. Fields, in order: clone size, V gene, J gene, D gene, CDR3 DNA, CDR3 protein. D genes are given only for firm matches. Not all rows give a size; the values are once, few, many and, for expanded clones, a class.

many	TRBV6-2/TRBV6-3	TRBJ2-1	-	TGTGCCAGCAGTTACTCCTCGATATCCCCCCTCGACAATGAGCAGTTCTTC	CASSYSSISPLDNEQFF
many	TRBV6-5	TRBJ2-7	-	TGTGCCAGCAGGACCATGGTCACCTACGAGCAGTACTTC	CASRTMVTYEQYF
-	TRBV15	TRBJ2-7	-	TGTGCCACCAGCAGAGCGGGCTTAACCTACGAGCAGTACTTC	CATSRAGLTYEQYF
-	TRBV28	TRBJ1-1	-	TGTGCCAGCAGCACCCGACTCGAGGCTTTCTTT	CASSTRLEAFF
-	TRBV3-1	TRBJ2-1	TRBD2	TGTGCCAGCAGCCAAGAGAGCGGGGGGTACAATGAGCAGTTCTTC	CASSQESGGYNEQFF
many	TRBV12-3/TRBV12-4	TRBJ2-2	TRBD1	TGTGCCAGCTTACTTCACGACAGGGATACCGGGGAGCTGTTTTTT	CASLLHDRDTGELFF
-	TRBV2	TRBJ2-1	-	TGTGCCAGCAGCCGGGGGTTAGCCTACTACAATGAGCAGTTCTTC	CASSRGLAYYNEQFF
-	TRBV12-3/TRBV12-4	TRBJ2-4	-	TGTGCCAGCAGTTTTGGCCTAACGGGGAACATTCAGTACTTC	CASSFGLTGNIQYF
many	TRBV18	TRBJ2-7	TRBD1	TGTGCCAGCTCACCACGCGTAGGGGGCCTCTACGAGCAGTACTTC	CASSPRVGGLYEQYF
-	TRBV5-1	TRBJ2-1	-	TGCGCCAGCAGCCTCGGTCCGAGGGGTCCACAGCACACGTACAATGAGCAGTTCTTC	CASSLGPRGPQHTYNEQFF
few	TRBV7-3	TRBJ2-1	-	TGTGCCAGCAGCCCCACGGGACTCCCCGTTTTTTACAATGAGCAGTTCTTC	CASSPTGLPVFYNEQFF
few	TRBV20-1	TRBJ2-3	TRBD2	TGCAGTGCTAATAGACTAGCGGGAGATACAGATACGCAGTATTTT	CSANRLAGDTDTQYF
many	TRBV29-1	TRBJ2-2	-	TGCAGCGGTTTCGGGGATTCGGCCGGGGAGCTGTTTTTT	CSGFGDSAGELFF
-	TRBV14	TRBJ2-7	TRBD2	TGTGCCAGCAGCCTAAGCGGGAGACGGGCCTACGAGCAGTACTTC	CASSLSGRRAYEQYF
-	TRBV7-2	TRBJ2-7	-	TGTGCCAGCAGCTTACGACTAGAGTCCTACGAGCAGTACTTC	CASSLRLESYEQYF
few	TRBV20-1	TRBJ2-1	TRBD2	TGCAGTGCTACTAGCGGGAACTACGATGAGCAGTTCTTC	CSATSGNYDEQFF
-	TRBV6-2/TRBV6-3	TRBJ2-7	TRBD2	TGTGCCAGCAGTTCGTTAGCGGGAATCAACGAGCAGTACTTC	CASSSLAGINEQYF
-	TRBV27	TRBJ2-3	TRBD2	TGTGCCAGCACGTCTAGCGGGAGATATACGCAGTATTTT	CASTSSGRYTQYF
many	TRBV2	TRBJ1-6	-	TGTGCCAGCAGTGATGACGGGACGAATGGATCACCCCTCCACTTT	CASSDDGTNGSPLHF
-	TRBV7-3	TRBJ2-4	TRBD2	TGTGCCAGCAGCGCCCGGTCGCGGGAGGGGAAAAACATTCAGTACTTC	CASSARSREGKNIQYF
many	TRBV29-1	TRBJ2-7	-	TGCAGCGTTGAGAGCAGGGGGGAGTCCTACGAGCAGTACTTC	CSVESRGESYEQYF
-	TRBV7-8	TRBJ2-1	-	TGTGCCAGCAGCTTAGGGAGCCTAGGTCGCAATGAGCAGTTCTTC	CASSLGSLGRNEQFF
many	TRBV12-3/TRBV12-4	TRBJ2-3	TRBD2	TGTGCCAGCAGGCCCTCTGCGGGAGGGGGAAATACGCAGTATTTT	CASRPSAGGGNTQYF
many	TRBV20-1	TRBJ2-7	-	TGCAGTGCCGGATTCTACGAGCAGTACTTC	CSAGFYEQYF
once	TRBV12-3/TRBV12-4	TRBJ2-7	TRBD2	TGTGCCAGCAGTCAAAGCGGGAGGTCGTTTGGGCAGTACTTC	CASSQSGRSFGQYF
many	TRBV20-1	TRBJ1-1	-	TGCAGTGCTAGACCGGGGGGGGCGTCTGAAGCTTTCTTT	CSARPGGASEAFF
many	TRBV29-1	TRBJ1-1	-	TGCAGCGTACTCCTTAACACTGAAGCTTTCTTT	CSVLLNTEAFF
many	TRBV12-3/TRBV12-4	TRBJ2-5	-	TGTGCCAGCAGAATCGGACCCCAAGAGACCCAGTACTTC	CASRIGPQETQYF
-	TRBV4-3	TRBJ1-5	-	TGCGCCAGCAGCCAACATGTAAGGGGGTTGAGCAATCAGCCCCAGCATTTT	CASSQHVRGLSNQPQHF
few	TRBV6-2/TRBV6-3	TRBJ2-7	-	TGTGCCAGCACGTACGCATTCAGCTACGAGCAGTACTTC	CASTYAFSYEQYF
-	TRBV9	TRBJ1-2	-	TGTGCCAGCAGCTCCGACCGGGACGGGTTCAACTATGGCTACACCTTC	CASSSDRDGFNYGYTF
many	TRBV3-1	TRBJ2-3	-	TGTGCCAGCAGCCCGGGACTCCAGACTAGCACAGATACGCAGTATTTT	CASSPGLQTSTDTQYF
-	TRBV12-3/TRBV12-4	TRBJ1-5	-	TGTGCCAGCAGTTTTCTGGCTCCGGGAGGGTATCAGCCCCAGCATTTT	CASSFLAPGGYQPQHF
few	TRBV28	TRBJ2-1	TRBD2	TGTGCCAGCACTCGGACTAGCGGGGGCTACAATGAGCAGTTCTTC	CASTRTSGGYNEQFF
-	TRBV7-8	TRBJ2-7	TRBD2	TGTGCCAGCAGCTTTATTACGACTAGCGGGACCGAGCAGTACTTC	CASSFITTSGTEQYF
few	TRBV6-1	TRBJ2-6	-	TGTGCCAGCAGCTGGAATCCTGGGGCCAACGTCCTGACTTTC	CASSWNPGANVLTF
-	TRBV5-1	TRBJ1-1	-	TGCGCCAGCGGAAGAGGGGGGAACACTGAAGCTTTCTTT	CASGRGGNTEAFF
few	TRBV7-2	TRBJ2-5	-	TGTGCCAGCAGAGGGCTAGCCCAAGAGACCCAGTACTTC	CASRGLAQETQYF
-	TRBV7-2	TRBJ2-7	-	TGTGCCAGCAGTCGCTCCGGGACGGGCTCCTACGAGCAGTACTTC	CASSRSGTGSYEQYF
-	TRBV29-1	TRBJ2-5	TRBD1	TGCAGCGTTACCGACAGGGTCCAAGAGACCCAGTACTTC	CSVTDRVQETQYF
many	TRBV5-6	TRBJ2-1	-	TGTGCCAGCAGCGTAATCAGACGCTCCTACAATGAGCAGTTCTTC	CASSVIRRSYNEQFF